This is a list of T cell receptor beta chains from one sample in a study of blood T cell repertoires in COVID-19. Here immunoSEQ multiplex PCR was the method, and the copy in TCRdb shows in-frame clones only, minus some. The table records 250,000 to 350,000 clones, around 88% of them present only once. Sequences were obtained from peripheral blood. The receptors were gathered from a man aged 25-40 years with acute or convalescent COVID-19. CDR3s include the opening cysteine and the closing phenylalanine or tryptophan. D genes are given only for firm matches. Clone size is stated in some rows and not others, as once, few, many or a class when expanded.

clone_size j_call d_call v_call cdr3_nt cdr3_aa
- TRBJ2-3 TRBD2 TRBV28 TGTGCCAGCAGTGTAGATGGACTAGCGGCAGATACGCAGTATTTT CASSVDGLAADTQYF
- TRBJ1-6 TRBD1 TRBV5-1 TGCGCCAGCAGCTTGGGGACAGGGGATTCACCCCTCCACTTT CASSLGTGDSPLHF
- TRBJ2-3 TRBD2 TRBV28 TGTGCCAGCAGTTCCTTGACTATCCCCCTAGCGGGAGCTCTAGATACGCAGTATTTT CASSSLTIPLAGALDTQYF
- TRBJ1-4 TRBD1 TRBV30 TGTGCCTGGAGTTCCACAGGGGGCGCAACTAATGAAAAACTGTTTTTT CAWSSTGGATNEKLFF
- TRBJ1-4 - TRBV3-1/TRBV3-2 TGTGCCAGCAGCCAAGAAGGGAGAACTAATGAAAAACTGTTTTTT CASSQEGRTNEKLFF
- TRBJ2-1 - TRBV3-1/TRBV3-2 TGTGCCAGCAGCCGGGGCGGGGGCGGAAACAATGAGCAGTTCTTC CASSRGGGGNNEQFF
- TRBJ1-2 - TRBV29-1 TGCGGGGCGGTAGAGCGATCTAACTATGGCTACACCTTC CGAVERSNYGYTF
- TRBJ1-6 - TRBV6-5 TGTGCCAGCAGTTACGGGGGGGGTCACAGGGATTCACCCCTCCACTTT CASSYGGGHRDSPLHF
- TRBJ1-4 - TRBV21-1 TGTGCCAGCAGCAATGAATGTTTCCCAGCAACTAATGAAAAACTGTTTTTT CASSNECFPATNEKLFF
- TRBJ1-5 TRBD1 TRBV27 TGTGCCAGCGGGGGGACAGTAGTCAATCAGCCCCAGCATTTT CASGGTVVNQPQHF
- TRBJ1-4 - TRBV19 TGTGCCAGTAGTAATGGGGGGACTAATGAAAAACTGTTTTTT CASSNGGTNEKLFF
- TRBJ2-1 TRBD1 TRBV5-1 TGCGCCAGCAGCTTGGCCGGGACAGGGGTGAAAGATGAGCAGTTCTTC CASSLAGTGVKDEQFF
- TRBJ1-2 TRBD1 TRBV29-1 TGCAGCGTTGAAGAGGGCGACAGGGACTATGGCTACACCTTC CSVEEGDRDYGYTF
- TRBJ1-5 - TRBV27 TGTGCCACCAAAGGTTTAGGGGATTTGGGTCAGCCCCAGCATTTT CATKGLGDLGQPQHF
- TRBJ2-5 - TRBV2 TGTGCCAGCATCCGCGGCGGGGGCCGCCAAGAGACCCAGTACTTC CASIRGGGRQETQYF
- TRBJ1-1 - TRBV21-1 TGTGCCAGCAGCGATTACAGGGGACAGAACACTGAAGCTTTCTTT CASSDYRGQNTEAFF
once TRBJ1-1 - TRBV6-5 TGTGCCAGCAGTTACTCCCCGCAGGGGCTGAACACTGAAGCTTTCTTT CASSYSPQGLNTEAFF
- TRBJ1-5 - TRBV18 TGTGCCAGCTCACCGCTCGGGGGACCAAATCAGCCCCAGCATTTT CASSPLGGPNQPQHF
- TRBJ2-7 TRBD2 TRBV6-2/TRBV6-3 TGTGCCAGCAGGCCTAGCGGGGGACTCTACGAGCAGTACTTC CASRPSGGLYEQYF
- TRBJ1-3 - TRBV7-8 TGTGCCAGCAGCTTAGCGTCCAGTCCTGGAAACACCATATATTTT CASSLASSPGNTIYF
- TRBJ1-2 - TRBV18 TGTGCCAGCCAACCTCCAGCGAACTATGGCTACACCTTC CASQPPANYGYTF
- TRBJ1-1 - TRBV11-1 TGTGCCAGCAGCGGAGACAGCACTGAAGCTTTCTTT CASSGDSTEAFF
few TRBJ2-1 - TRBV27 TGTGCCACCTCCCGCCGGAATGAGCAGTTCTTC CATSRRNEQFF